These T cell receptor beta chains were read from a single sample in a study of OX40 agonist ivuxolimab in advanced cancers. The assay was immunoSEQ multiplex PCR, and TCRdb's table has in-frame clones only and misses some. The sample has some 82,000 clones; 91% are singletons. The specimen was CD4+ or CD8+ T cells sorted from blood, collected in a trial of the OX40 agonist ivuxolimab. The receptors were sampled from an adult with an advanced solid tumor such as melanoma, head and neck, liver or kidney cancer. Both conserved end residues are part of each CDR3. D genes are given only for firm matches. For some rows the clone size is stated as once, few or many, or as a class when expanded; others skip it.

>-|-|TRBJ1-2|TRBV18
CASSPRERDGYTF
TGTGCCAGCTCACCCCGGGAGCGGGACGGCTACACCTTC
>-|-|TRBJ2-7|TRBV7-2
CASSSSGTLSYEQYF
TGTGCCAGCAGCTCATCCGGGACCCTCTCCTACGAGCAGTACTTC
>-|-|TRBJ2-1|TRBV5-1
CASSFTAGPNEQFF
TGCGCCAGCAGCTTTACCGCGGGGCCCAATGAGCAGTTCTTC
>once|-|TRBJ2-7|TRBV10-1
CASSEAPASNEQYF
TGCGCCAGCAGTGAGGCCCCGGCGAGTAACGAGCAGTACTTC
>-|TRBD1|TRBJ1-1|TRBV6-6
CASSNQQGASTEAFF
TGTGCCAGCAGTAACCAACAGGGGGCGAGCACTGAAGCTTTCTTT
>-|-|TRBJ2-3|TRBV5-1
CASSLGLGVSTDTQYF
TGCGCCAGCAGCTTGGGTCTGGGGGTGAGCACAGATACGCAGTATTTT
>-|TRBD2|TRBJ2-2|TRBV5-4
CASSRIAGGAGELFF
TGTGCCAGCAGTCGTATAGCGGGAGGGGCCGGGGAGCTGTTTTTT
>once|TRBD2|TRBJ2-1|TRBV28
CASRKVLGTSGSINEQFF
TGTGCCAGCAGGAAAGTTCTAGGGACTAGCGGGAGTATCAATGAGCAGTTCTTC
>once|-|TRBJ2-3|TRBV6-1
CASRSLTWSTDTQYF
TGTGCCAGCAGGTCGCTAACTTGGAGCACAGATACGCAGTATTTT
>-|-|TRBJ2-1|TRBV5-1
CASSSGSIKAYNEQFF
TGCGCCAGCAGCTCCGGGTCAATAAAGGCCTACAATGAGCAGTTCTTC
>-|-|TRBJ1-4|TRBV27
CASSLWTGNEKLFF
TGTGCCAGCAGTTTGTGGACGGGTAATGAAAAACTGTTTTTT
>-|TRBD1|TRBJ2-7|TRBV28
CASSTPLGTGYEQYF
TGTGCCAGCAGTACACCCCTGGGGACAGGTTACGAGCAGTACTTC
>few|-|TRBJ2-4|TRBV30
CACRTSIGAKNIQYF
TGTGCCTGTAGGACATCTATCGGAGCCAAAAACATTCAGTACTTC
>-|TRBD1|TRBJ1-5|TRBV6-1
CASSEWTGDNQPQHF
TGTGCCAGCAGTGAATGGACAGGAGACAATCAGCCCCAGCATTTT
>-|-|TRBJ1-5|TRBV29-1
CSVGEGGGQPQHF
TGCAGCGTTGGAGAGGGTGGGGGCCAGCCCCAGCATTTT
>-|-|TRBJ2-2|TRBV29-1
CSVTVGAINTGELFF
TGCAGCGTTACCGTCGGGGCTATAAACACCGGGGAGCTGTTTTTT
>-|-|TRBJ2-7|TRBV5-1
CASSLGPGIAYEQYF
TGCGCCAGCAGCTTGGGCCCGGGGATTGCCTACGAGCAGTACTTC
>-|TRBD1|TRBJ2-7|TRBV30
CAWSPGQGYEQYF
TGTGCCTGGTCCCCGGGACAGGGCTACGAGCAGTACTTC
>-|-|TRBJ1-1|TRBV2
CASSEWGENTEAFF
TGTGCCAGCAGTGAATGGGGTGAGAACACTGAAGCTTTCTTT
>few|-|TRBJ1-1|TRBV28
CASGKGIVNTEAFF
TGTGCCAGCGGGAAGGGGATCGTGAACACTGAAGCTTTCTTT
>-|-|TRBJ2-2|TRBV18
CASSRIQGNSGELFF
TGTGCCAGCTCGCGCATTCAGGGAAATTCGGGGGAGCTGTTTTTT
>-|TRBD2|TRBJ2-3|TRBV19
CAKGREDTDTQYF
TGTGCCAAGGGGCGGGAGGACACAGATACGCAGTATTTT
>-|TRBD2|TRBJ2-3|TRBV4-1
CASSPSGTSGTDTQYF
TGCGCCAGCAGCCCTTCGGGGACTAGCGGCACAGATACGCAGTATTTT
>-|-|TRBJ2-7|TRBV5-1
CASSQDLAASEQYF
TGCGCCAGCAGCCAGGACTTGGCCGCTAGCGAGCAGTACTTC
>-|-|TRBJ1-2|TRBV6-5
CASSRQGTYGYTF
TGTGCCAGCAGTAGGCAGGGGACCTATGGCTACACCTTC
>-|-|TRBJ2-5|TRBV19
CASSIVGGTQYF
TGTGCCAGTAGTATAGTAGGAGGGACCCAGTACTTC
>-|TRBD1|TRBJ2-7|TRBV6-6
CASSPRGQGTYEQYF
TGTGCCAGCAGTCCACGGGGACAGGGAACCTACGAGCAGTACTTC
>-|TRBD1|TRBJ1-1|TRBV15
CATSRDPGTGSEAFF
TGTGCCACCAGCAGAGATCCTGGGACAGGGAGCGAAGCTTTCTTT
>-|-|TRBJ1-6|TRBV11-3
CASSLQDSPLHF
TGTGCCAGCAGCTTACAAGATTCACCCCTCCACTTT
>-|TRBD2|TRBJ2-3|TRBV7-7
CASGTSGTDTQYF
TGTGCTAGCGGGACTAGCGGAACAGATACGCAGTATTTT
>-|TRBD2|TRBJ2-1|TRBV7-2
CASRTAGSSYNEQFF
TGTGCCAGCAGAACAGCGGGAAGCTCCTACAATGAGCAGTTCTTC
>-|-|TRBJ2-7|TRBV6-4
CASSDSLAGASYEQYF
TGTGCCAGCAGTGACTCTCTGGCGGGGGCCTCCTACGAGCAGTACTTC
>-|-|TRBJ2-2|TRBV9
CASSVDRVGTGELFF
TGTGCCAGCAGCGTAGATAGGGTGGGCACCGGGGAGCTGTTTTTT
>-|TRBD2|TRBJ2-7|TRBV18
CASSPVAGAYEQYF
TGTGCCAGCTCACCTGTCGCGGGAGCCTACGAGCAGTACTTC
>-|TRBD2|TRBJ2-1|TRBV19
CASRPGGGRNEQFF
TGTGCCAGTAGGCCCGGCGGCGGGAGAAATGAGCAGTTCTTC
>-|TRBD1|TRBJ2-7|TRBV6-6
CASSPTGGGYEQYF
TGTGCCAGCAGTCCTACAGGGGGCGGCTACGAGCAGTACTTC
>-|-|TRBJ2-3|TRBV5-1
CASSLWGKSTDTQYF
TGCGCCAGCAGCTTATGGGGAAAAAGCACAGATACGCAGTATTTT
>-|-|TRBJ2-7|TRBV28
CASSGSDISSYEQYF
TGTGCCAGCAGTGGCTCGGACATTAGCTCCTACGAGCAGTACTTC
>-|-|TRBJ2-7|TRBV19
CASSTSGGEQYF
TGTGCCAGTAGTACGAGCGGCGGCGAGCAGTACTTC
>-|-|TRBJ2-2|TRBV7-9
CASSQQGWDTGELFF
TGTGCCAGCAGCCAACAGGGATGGGACACCGGGGAGCTGTTTTTT
>few|-|TRBJ1-2|TRBV28
CASRVSVPGGYTF
TGTGCCAGCAGGGTCTCTGTTCCAGGCGGCTACACCTTC